One sample yielded the 15 T cell receptor beta chains listed below, sequenced in a study of vaccination and CD4 T cells after COVID-19. Sequence data for DNA of cultured CD4+ T cells were generated by the Oncomine TCR Beta short-read assay. TCRdb passed the PCR reads through MiXCR, listing each CDR3 protein once. The sample has approximately 15,000 distinct CDR3 sequences, roughly 74% seen once. No antigens are known for them. Treatment of the sample: approximately nine-day PBMC culture with coronavirus spike peptide pools or control peptides (ViraFEST assay). The material was CD4+ T cells from blood, cultured in vitro, obtained after SARS-CoV-2 vaccination. Source of these receptors: a human donor who received a COVID-19 vaccine.

The chain is built from TRBV6-1 and TRBJ1-3; the D gene is possibly TRBD1 (6 bases). Germline V CDR1 and CDR2: MNHNS, SASEGT. The length of the CDR3 is 15 residues. Trimming removed 6 bases from V and 0 bases from J, with 12 bases in between. The CDR3 bases are TGTGCCAGCAGAATACGGGACACCTCTGGAAACACCATATATTTT. The encoded protein is CASRIRDTSGNTIYF.

This clonotype showed up just a few times. The chain has TRBV7-8 and TRBJ2-3; TRBD2 matches 7 bases. CDR1 and CDR2 (germline): SGHVS, FQNEAQ. The CDR3 is 15 residues long. Trimming removed 6 bases from V and 1 base from J; junction bases left unmatched: 7. CDR3 nucleotide sequence: TGTGCCAGCAGGGCAGGACGGGGGGGCACAGATACGCAGTATTTT. This translates into CASRAGRGGTDTQYF.

The chain employs TRBV6-1 and TRBJ1-2; D gene uncertain. Trimming shortened V by 8 bases and J by 4 bases, and 17 bases separated the two germline ends. In germline, CDR1 is MNHNS, CDR2 SASEGT. This CDR3 has 14 amino acids. CDR3: CASFSKSRGYGYTF. The DNA for the CDR3 is TGTGCCAGCTTCTCGAAGTCGCGGGGCTATGGCTACACCTTC.

The rearrangement uses TRBV7-9 and TRBJ2-2; 10 bases match TRBD1. The V and J ends lost 2 bases and 7 bases, in that order; junction bases with no gene match: 4. The germline V gene has CDR1 SEHNR and CDR2 FQNEAQ (reference sequence). The CDR3 has 15 amino acids. The CDR3 sequence is CASSLRTGGDGELFF. For the CDR3, the DNA is TGTGCCAGCAGCTTACGGACAGGGGGTGACGGGGAGCTGTTTTTT. Using reference TRBV7-9 and TRBJ2-2 for the parts outside the CDR3, the full variable domain is DTGVSQNPRHKITKRGQNVTFRCDPISEHNRLYWYRQTLGQGPEFLTYFQNEAQLEKSRLLSDRFSAERPKGSFSTLEIQRTEQGDSAMYLCASSLRTGGDGELFFGEGSRLTVL.

This clonotype is labeled medium-sized (0.01 to 0.1%). As the CDR3 is not closed by the conserved phenylalanine or tryptophan, this likely results from a read error. The DNA is omitted, as the CDR3 cannot be located on it reliably, and the CDR3 follows TCRdb's listing. V usage is TRBV6-1 and J usage is TRBJ2-1; TRBD1 is the table's D call and was not checked against the DNA. CDR1 MNHNS and CDR2 SASEGT come from the germline V gene. The CDR3 is 13 residues long, counting both termini. This CDR3 is CASSETRQGRLLL.

The rearrangement uses TRBV7-9 and TRBJ1-3; no reliable D call. CDR3 length: 15 residues. Trimming took off 5 bases at V and 4 bases at J, with 15 bases between the two ends. Germline CDR1 reads SEHNR; CDR2 reads FQNEAQ (reference sequence). The CDR3 sequence: CASSPPFRQGNTIYF. CDR3 nucleotides: TGTGCCAGCAGCCCGCCCTTTAGACAAGGAAACACCATATATTTT. The full variable domain, its missing parts supplied by reference TRBV7-9 and TRBJ1-3, is DTGVSQNPRHKITKRGQNVTFRCDPISEHNRLYWYRQTLGQGPEFLTYFQNEAQLEKSRLLSDRFSAERPKGSFSTLEIQRTEQGDSAMYLCASSPPFRQGNTIYFGEGSWLTVV.

The V call is TRBV7-8, the J call TRBJ1-1, with D possibly being TRBD1 (5 bases). The V end lost 3 bases, the J end lost 3 bases, and 14 bases lay between the germline ends. This CDR3 is 15 amino acids long. Germline CDR1 is SGHVS and CDR2 is FQNEAQ. The CDR3 loop reads CASSFSTWGDTEAFF. CDR3 nucleotides: TGTGCCAGCAGCTTCTCTACATGGGGGGACACTGAAGCTTTCTTT.

The genes are TRBV6-1 and TRBJ2-7; perhaps D is TRBD1 or TRBD2 (5 bases each). CDR3 length equals 17 residues. The germline V gene encodes CDR1 MNHNS and CDR2 SASEGT. Trimming stripped 4 bases from V and 3 bases from J, with 22 bases between. CDR3 nucleotide sequence: TGTGCCAGCAGTGTTATTTCCGGGACGGCCCAGTTCTACGAGCAGTACTTC. Translation: CASSVISGTAQFYEQYF.

V is TRBV30 and J is TRBJ1-6; D gene unclear. Germline-derived CDR1 and CDR2 are GTSNPN and SVGIG (reference sequence). CDR3 length: 16 residues. V lost 4 bases, J lost 5 bases, and 18 bases lay in between. The CDR3 reads CAWMAGGGPNNSPLHF. The CDR3 bases are TGTGCCTGGATGGCGGGCGGCGGCCCAAATAATTCACCCCTCCACTTT. Supplemented by reference TRBV30 and TRBJ1-6, the full variable domain reads SQTIHQWPATLVQPVGSPLSLECTVEGTSNPNLYWYRQAAGRGLQLLFYSVGIGQISSEVPQNLSASRPQDRQFILSSKKLLLSDSGFYLCAWMAGGGPNNSPLHFGNGTRLTVT.

The rearrangement joins TRBV12-3 or TRBV12-4 to TRBJ1-1, with D possibly matching TRBD1 (5 bases). The CDR3 contains 12 residues. Trimming removed 3 bases from V and 5 bases from J, with 7 bases in between. The CDR3 protein is CASSFRETEAFF. The CDR3 coding sequence is TGTGCCAGCAGTTTCAGGGAGACTGAAGCTTTCTTT.

The rearrangement links TRBV7-2 to TRBJ2-5, with TRBD1 matching over 8 bases. Germline lookup yields CDR1 SGHTA and CDR2 FQGNSA. The CDR3 sequence is 15 residues long. V shed 4 bases, J shed 4 bases, and the junction held 8 bases outside the gene matches. The CDR3 DNA reads as TGTGCCAGCAGCTCCCCTCGACAGGGGACAGAGACCCAGTACTTC. Its translation is CASSSPRQGTETQYF.

V is TRBV7-2 and J is TRBJ1-1; possible D gene TRBD1, 6 bases. Germline assignment: CDR1 SGHTA and CDR2 FQGNSA. The CDR3 contains 14 residues. The V and J ends lost 5 bases and 6 bases respectively, with 16 bases between them. This CDR3 is CASSQGGRVAEAFF. CDR3 bases: TGTGCCAGCAGCCAAGGGGGGCGAGTTGCTGAAGCTTTCTTT.

The rearrangement links TRBV30 to TRBJ1-2, with 8 nucleotides matching TRBD1. The CDR3 covers 11 residues. Germline V lookup: CDR1 GTSNPN, CDR2 SVGIG (reference sequence). Trimming removed 3 bases from V and 8 bases from J; junction bases left unmatched: 2. CDR3 bases: TGTGCCTGGAGCCCAGGGGGCGGCTACACCTTC. Residues: CAWSPGGGYTF.

This clonotype was detected a few times. V is TRBV21-1 and J is TRBJ1-3. TRBV21-1 represents a pseudogene. The CDR3 is made up of 15 amino acids. The CDR3 DNA reads TGTGCCAGCACCTCTGGAGATAGCTCTGGGAACACCATATATTTT. It specifies CASTSGDSSGNTIYF.

This clonotype turned up a few times. The chain couples TRBV20-1 to TRBJ2-3; TRBD2 agrees at 7 bases. The V and J ends lost 6 bases and 1 base, in that order; junction bases with no gene match: 4. The CDR3 covers 13 residues. Germline lookup yields CDR1 DFQATT and CDR2 SNEGSKA (reference sequence). The CDR3 nucleotides read TGCAGTGCCCTTAGCGGGCGCACAGATACGCAGTATTTT. It yields the protein CSALSGRTDTQYF.